This passage covers 22 T cell receptor beta chains from one sample sequenced in a study of cytomegalovirus exposure and HLA in healthy donors. The PCR ran on 60 Vbeta and 13 Jbeta primers. Using immunoSEQ multiplex PCR, the repertoire was profiled, and TCRdb retains in-frame clones only, with some absent. The sample holds 100,000 to 150,000 clones, about 74% seen once. The source material was PBMCs. Receptors were obtained from a man younger than 40 in good health and CMV-seronegative.

Comments on this clone: The sample holds other DNA sequences that translate to the same CDR3. The chain is built from TRBV9 and TRBJ1-3, with D maybe TRBD1 (5 bases). Germline lookup yields CDR1 SGDLS and CDR2 YYNGEE. The V gene lost 0 bases and the J gene lost 3 bases, with 7 bases spanning the gap. This CDR3 spans 14 amino acids. The CDR3 nucleotides are TGTGCCAGCAGCGTAGGGCAGGGTGGAAACACCATATATTTT. It encodes CASSVGQGGNTIYF.

The rearrangement joins TRBV5-4 to TRBJ2-7; perhaps TRBD2 as D (5 bases). V shed 1 base and J shed 7 bases, with 6 bases lying between them. Germline loops: CDR1 SGHNT, CDR2 YYREEE (reference sequence). CDR3 length: 11 residues. CDR3 in amino acids: CASSLSGEQYF. CDR3 DNA sequence: TGTGCCAGCAGCTTGTCGGGAGAGCAGTACTTC.

This chain connects TRBV7-2 to TRBJ2-3; 7 bases align to TRBD1. The junction had 17 bases not matched to a gene; V was cut back by 4 bases and J by 1 base. Germline V lookup: CDR1 SGHTA, CDR2 FQGNSA. CDR3 length: 19 amino acids. This chain's CDR3 is CASSSLWDSPRVGTDTQYF. CDR3 nucleotide sequence: TGTGCCAGCAGCTCCTTGTGGGACAGCCCCCGAGTCGGCACAGATACGCAGTATTTT.

Only a few counts were recorded for this clone. The chain uses TRBV4-1 and TRBJ1-5; 10 positions agree with TRBD1. Germline CDR1 is MGHRA and CDR2 is YSYEKL. J gave up 3 bases and V 2 bases, and 10 bases lay outside the gene matches. This CDR3 has 18 residues. CDR3 bases: TGCGCCAGCAGCCAATCACTCCGGGACAGGGGTTTCAATCAGCCCCAGCATTTT. As protein: CASSQSLRDRGFNQPQHF.

J is TRBJ2-2 and V is TRBV5-6; maybe TRBD2 (6 bases). CDR3 length equals 16 residues. Per the germline V gene, CDR1 is SGHDT and CDR2 is YYEEEE. Deletions cut 1 base from V and 1 base from J, with 11 bases between. The CDR3 reads CASSLPGRRNTGELFF. The CDR3 coding sequence is TGTGCCAGCAGCTTGCCAGGGAGGAGGAACACCGGGGAGCTGTTTTTT.

This chain links TRBV5-1 with TRBJ1-6; the match to TRBD1 covers 8 bases. V was clipped by 5 bases and J by 10 bases; unmatched bases: 11. This CDR3 is built from 15 residues. Germline V lookup: CDR1 SGHRS, CDR2 YFSETQ. The CDR3 DNA reads as TGCGCCAGCAGACAAGGGACAGGTCCGAAATCACCCCTCCACTTT. The encoded protein is CASRQGTGPKSPLHF.

The chain uses TRBV11-2 and TRBJ1-6, with no clear D. Deletions cut 3 bases from V and 9 bases from J, with 12 bases between. Germline V lookup: CDR1 SGHAT, CDR2 FQNNGV. The CDR3 sequence is 14 residues long. The CDR3 is CASSLYKTGSPLHF. In DNA, the CDR3 is TGTGCCAGCAGCTTGTACAAAACGGGTTCACCCCTCCACTTT.

The gene calls are TRBV10-3 and TRBJ1-2; no firm D call. V gave up 4 bases and J gave up 8 bases, with 14 bases separating them. This CDR3 has 13 amino acids. CDR1 is ENHRY and CDR2 is SYGVKD in the germline V gene. The CDR3 spells CAISGGLRVGYTF. The DNA for the CDR3 is TGTGCCATCAGTGGAGGTTTGAGGGTGGGCTACACCTTC.

V gene TRBV11-2 combines with J gene TRBJ2-3; D uncertain. The germline V and J ends were trimmed by 5 bases and 11 bases, with 32 bases remaining between them. This CDR3 has 18 residues. Germline-derived CDR1 and CDR2 are SGHAT and FQNNGV. CDR3 bases: TGTGCCAGCAGCGCGTCTCGAGAGGCCGGCCGAAGTTTTGAGGTGCAGTATTTT. Its protein product is CASSASREAGRSFEVQYF.

This chain links TRBV6-5 with TRBJ2-7, with 10 bases aligning to TRBD1. From germline, CDR1 is MNHEY and CDR2 SVGAGI. This CDR3 contains 15 residues. The V and J ends lost 6 bases and 5 bases, in that order; junction bases with no gene match: 10. The CDR3 here is CASSRSDRGIHEQYF. CDR3 bases: TGTGCCAGCAGCCGATCGGACAGGGGGATTCACGAGCAGTACTTC.

The rearrangement uses TRBV4-3 and TRBJ2-5, with 10 positions matching TRBD2. This CDR3 has 15 residues. Germline V gene data show CDR1 as LGHNA and CDR2 as YSLEER. Germline trimming cut 4 bases from V and 1 base from J; bases unmatched to any gene: 3. CDR3 sequence: CASSPSGGAQETQYF. The DNA of the CDR3 is TGCGCCAGCAGCCCGAGCGGGGGGGCCCAAGAGACCCAGTACTTC.

V gene TRBV30 combines with J gene TRBJ1-5; TRBD1 aligns across 8 bases. In germline, CDR1 is GTSNPN, CDR2 SVGIG (reference sequence). J lost 9 bases, V lost 0 bases, and 25 bases had no gene match. The length of the CDR3 is 20 residues. The CDR3: CAWSVRPGVQSTGEMWPQHF. CDR3 nucleotide sequence: TGTGCCTGGAGTGTACGACCCGGGGTCCAATCGACAGGGGAGATGTGGCCCCAGCATTTT. Full variable domain (missing parts from reference TRBV30 and TRBJ1-5): SQTIHQWPATLVQPVGSPLSLECTVEGTSNPNLYWYRQAAGRGLQLLFYSVGIGQISSEVPQNLSASRPQDRQFILSSKKLLLSDSGFYLCAWSVRPGVQSTGEMWPQHFGDGTRLSIL.

The V gene is TRBV6-5, the J gene TRBJ2-7, with 9 nucleotides matching TRBD1. The CDR3 extends over 16 amino acids. Unmatched junction bases numbered 9, after V lost 2 bases and J lost 4 bases. CDR1 MNHEY and CDR2 SVGAGI come from the germline V gene. The CDR3 region is CASSYGTRDREYEQYF. CDR3 coding DNA: TGTGCCAGCAGTTACGGAACCCGGGACAGGGAATACGAGCAGTACTTC.

The rearrangement joins TRBV11-1 to TRBJ2-7; tentatively, D is TRBD1 (6 bases). V lost 4 bases to trimming and J lost 0 bases, with 10 bases between them. The CDR3 is 14 residues long. Germline lookup yields CDR1 SGHAT and CDR2 FQDESV (reference sequence). CDR3 sequence: CASSSTGNSYEQYF. The CDR3 DNA follows: TGTGCCAGCAGCTCGACAGGTAACTCCTACGAGCAGTACTTC.

The J gene is TRBJ1-1, the V gene TRBV19; unclear D gene. The germline CDR1 and CDR2 sequences are LNHDA and SQIVND (reference sequence). This CDR3 has 13 amino acids. Trimming took 5 bases from V and 7 from J, leaving 14 bases between them. CDR3 sequence (DNA): TGTGCCAGTAGTCTAGGAGCCTGGAGTGAAGCTTTCTTT. The encoded protein is CASSLGAWSEAFF.

V gene TRBV6-5 combines with J gene TRBJ2-5, with 8 positions matching TRBD1. Trimming at V came to 7 bases and at J to 2 bases, leaving 6 bases not matched to a gene. The CDR3 runs to 14 residues. CDR1 is MNHEY and CDR2 is SVGAGI in the germline V gene. CDR3 DNA: TGTGCCAGCACTACCGGGACAGGTCAAGAGACCCAGTACTTC. Protein sequence: CASTTGTGQETQYF.

The V gene is TRBV5-6, the J gene TRBJ2-5; 10 nucleotides align to TRBD2. The CDR3 sequence is 18 residues long. Trimming took 0 bases from V and 3 from J; bases not matched to a gene: 11. Germline loops: CDR1 SGHDT, CDR2 YYEEEE. This chain's CDR3 is CASSLALASGRWEETQYF. The CDR3 DNA is TGTGCCAGCAGCTTGGCCTTGGCTAGCGGGAGATGGGAAGAGACCCAGTACTTC.

J is TRBJ1-1 and V is TRBV10-3; unclear D gene. The CDR3 spans 12 residues. CDR1 is ENHRY and CDR2 is SYGVKD in the germline V gene. Trimming removed 0 bases at V and 4 bases at J, with 3 bases between. CDR3 DNA: TGTGCCATCAGTGAGTCCCTCACTGAAGCTTTCTTT. This translates into CAISESLTEAFF.

DNA for the CDR3: TGTGCCATCAGCAGGGACAGGAGCTTTTCTGAAGCTTTCTTT. As protein: CAISRDRSFSEAFF. The J gene is TRBJ1-1, the V gene TRBV10-3, with 8 nucleotides matching TRBD1. The germline V gene has CDR1 ENHRY and CDR2 SYGVKD. With 6 bases clipped from V and 6 bases from J, the junction kept 9 bases outside the gene matches. This CDR3 has 14 amino acids.

In this sample, this clone turned up once. J is TRBJ1-2 and V is TRBV6-5; TRBD1 matches 8 bases. Germline V lookup: CDR1 MNHEY, CDR2 SVGAGI. Trimming removed 1 base from V and 8 bases from J; junction bases left unmatched: 3. The CDR3 is 13 residues long. The CDR3 nucleotides read TGTGCCAGCAGTTACTGGGACAGGAACGGCTACACCTTC. It is translated as CASSYWDRNGYTF.

This sequence joins TRBV5-6 and TRBJ1-1; unclear D gene. CDR3 length: 14 residues. Germline CDR1 is SGHDT and CDR2 is YYEEEE. Trimming took 4 bases from V and 1 from J, leaving 11 bases between them. CDR3 amino acids: CASSPKPGNTEAFF. The DNA for the CDR3 is TGTGCCAGCAGCCCAAAACCGGGGAACACTGAAGCTTTCTTT.

This clone was detected once. The V gene is TRBV12-5, the J gene TRBJ1-5; 7 bases align to TRBD1. This CDR3 has 12 residues. Per the germline V gene, CDR1 is LGHNT and CDR2 is FRNRAP. The trim removed 6 bases at V and 6 bases at J, leaving 2 bases unmatched. DNA of the CDR3: TGTGCTAGTGGAACAGGGGCTCAGCCCCAGCATTTT. It codes for CASGTGAQPQHF.